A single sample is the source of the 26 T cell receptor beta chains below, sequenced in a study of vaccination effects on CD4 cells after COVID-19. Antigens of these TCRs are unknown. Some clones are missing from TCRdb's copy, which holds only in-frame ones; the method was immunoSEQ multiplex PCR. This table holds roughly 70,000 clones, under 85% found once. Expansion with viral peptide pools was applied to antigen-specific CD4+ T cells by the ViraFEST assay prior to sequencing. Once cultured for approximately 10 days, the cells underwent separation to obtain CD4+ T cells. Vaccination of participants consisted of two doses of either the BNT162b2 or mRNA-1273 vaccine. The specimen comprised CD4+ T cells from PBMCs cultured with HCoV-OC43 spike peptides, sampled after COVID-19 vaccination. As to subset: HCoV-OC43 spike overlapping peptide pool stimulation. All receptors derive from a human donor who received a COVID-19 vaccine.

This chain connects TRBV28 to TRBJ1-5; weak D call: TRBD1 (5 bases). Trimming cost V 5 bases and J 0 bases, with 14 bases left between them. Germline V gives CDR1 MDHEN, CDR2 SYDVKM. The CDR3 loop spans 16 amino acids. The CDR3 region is CASSGGGQLSNQPQHF. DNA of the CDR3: TGTGCCAGCAGTGGGGGGGGTCAGCTTAGCAATCAGCCCCAGCATTTT.

CDR3 bases: TGTGCCAGCAGTTTACACAGGGGGGTAGATACGCAGTATTTT. Residues: CASSLHRGVDTQYF. This sequence joins TRBV28 and TRBJ2-3; TRBD1 agrees at 8 bases. The CDR3 spans 14 residues. With 2 bases clipped from V and 5 bases from J, the junction kept 3 bases outside the gene matches. In germline, CDR1 is MDHEN, CDR2 SYDVKM.

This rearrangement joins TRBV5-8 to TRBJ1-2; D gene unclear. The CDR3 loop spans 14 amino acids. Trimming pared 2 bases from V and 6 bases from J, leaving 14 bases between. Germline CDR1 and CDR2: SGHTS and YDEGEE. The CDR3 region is CASSFGQTGNGYTF. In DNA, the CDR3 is TGTGCCAGCAGCTTTGGGCAAACGGGAAATGGCTACACCTTC.

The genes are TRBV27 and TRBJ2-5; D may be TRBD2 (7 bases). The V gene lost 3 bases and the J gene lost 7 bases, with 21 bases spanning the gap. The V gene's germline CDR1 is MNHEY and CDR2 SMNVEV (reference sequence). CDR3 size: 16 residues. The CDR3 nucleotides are TGTGCCAGCAGTTTGTGGGGGGCGCGGGGGAAAGGGACCCAGTACTTC. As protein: CASSLWGARGKGTQYF.

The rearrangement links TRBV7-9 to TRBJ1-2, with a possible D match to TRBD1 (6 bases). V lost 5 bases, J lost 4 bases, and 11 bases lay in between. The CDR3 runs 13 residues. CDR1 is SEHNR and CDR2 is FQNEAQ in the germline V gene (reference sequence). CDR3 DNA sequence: TGTGCCAGCAGCCGGACAGAATTCTATGGCTACACCTTC. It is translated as CASSRTEFYGYTF.

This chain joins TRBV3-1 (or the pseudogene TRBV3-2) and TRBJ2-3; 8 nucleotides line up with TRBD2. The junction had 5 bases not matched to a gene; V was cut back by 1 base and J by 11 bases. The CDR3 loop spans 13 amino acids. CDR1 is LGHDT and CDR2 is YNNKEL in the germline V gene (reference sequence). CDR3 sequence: CASSQVSLAGQYF. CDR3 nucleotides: TGTGCCAGCAGCCAAGTGTCCCTAGCGGGGCAGTATTTT.

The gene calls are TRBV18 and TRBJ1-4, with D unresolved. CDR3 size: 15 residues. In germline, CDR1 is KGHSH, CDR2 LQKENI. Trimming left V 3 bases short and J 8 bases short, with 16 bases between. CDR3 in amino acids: CASSPPSHIGEKLFF. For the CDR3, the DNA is TGTGCCAGCTCACCCCCTTCACACATCGGCGAAAAACTGTTTTTT.

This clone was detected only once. CDR3 residues: CARSYGGDPKDTQYF. CDR3 nucleotides: TGTGCCAGATCCTACGGGGGGGACCCGAAAGATACGCAGTATTTT. This chain joins TRBV2 and TRBJ2-3, with TRBD2 identical over 8 bases. V dropped 9 bases and J dropped 5; count of bases not matched to a gene: 13. This CDR3 contains 15 residues. Germline V gives CDR1 SNHLY, CDR2 FYNNEI.

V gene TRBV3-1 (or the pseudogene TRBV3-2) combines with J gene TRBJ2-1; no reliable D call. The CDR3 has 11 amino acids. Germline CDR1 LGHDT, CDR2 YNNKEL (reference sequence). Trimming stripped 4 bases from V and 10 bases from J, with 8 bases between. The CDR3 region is CASSLHGEQFF. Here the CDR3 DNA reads TGTGCCAGCAGCCTCCACGGCGAGCAGTTCTTC.

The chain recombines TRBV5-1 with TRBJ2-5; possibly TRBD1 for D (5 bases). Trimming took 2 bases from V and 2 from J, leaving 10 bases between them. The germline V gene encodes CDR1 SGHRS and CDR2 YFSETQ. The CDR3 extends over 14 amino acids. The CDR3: CASSFQGIQETQYF. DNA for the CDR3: TGCGCCAGCAGCTTCCAGGGTATTCAAGAGACCCAGTACTTC.

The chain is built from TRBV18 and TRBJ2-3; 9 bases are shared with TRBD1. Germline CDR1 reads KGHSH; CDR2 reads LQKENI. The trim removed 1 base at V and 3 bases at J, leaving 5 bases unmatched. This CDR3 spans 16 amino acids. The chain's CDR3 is CASSPLRGQGTDTQYF. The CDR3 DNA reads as TGTGCCAGCTCACCACTCCGGGGACAGGGAACAGATACGCAGTATTTT.

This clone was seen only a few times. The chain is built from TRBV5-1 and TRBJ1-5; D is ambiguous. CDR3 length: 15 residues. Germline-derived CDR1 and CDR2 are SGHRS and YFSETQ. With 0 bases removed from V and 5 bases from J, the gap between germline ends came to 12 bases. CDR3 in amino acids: CASSLDGVGHQPQHF. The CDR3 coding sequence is TGCGCCAGCAGCTTGGATGGCGTAGGCCATCAGCCCCAGCATTTT.

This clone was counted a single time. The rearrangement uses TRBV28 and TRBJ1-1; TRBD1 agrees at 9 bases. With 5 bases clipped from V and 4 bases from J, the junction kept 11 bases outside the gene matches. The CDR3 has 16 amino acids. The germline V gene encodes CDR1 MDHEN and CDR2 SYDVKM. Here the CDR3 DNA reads TGTGCCAGCAGTAGAAGAAAGACAGGGGGGGGCACTGAAGCTTTCTTT. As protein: CASSRRKTGGGTEAFF.

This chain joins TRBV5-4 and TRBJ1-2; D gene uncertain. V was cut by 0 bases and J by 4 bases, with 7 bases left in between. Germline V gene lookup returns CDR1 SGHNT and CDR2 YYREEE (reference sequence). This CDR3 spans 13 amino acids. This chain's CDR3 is CASSLAGRYGYTF. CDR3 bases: TGTGCCAGCAGCTTGGCAGGCCGCTATGGCTACACCTTC.

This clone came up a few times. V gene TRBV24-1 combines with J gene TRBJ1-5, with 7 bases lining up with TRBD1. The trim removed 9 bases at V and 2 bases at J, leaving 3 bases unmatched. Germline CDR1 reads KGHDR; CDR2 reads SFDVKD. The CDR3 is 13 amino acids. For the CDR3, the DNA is TGTGCCACCCAGGGGGGTGGCAATCAGCCCCAGCATTTT. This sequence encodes CATQGGGNQPQHF.

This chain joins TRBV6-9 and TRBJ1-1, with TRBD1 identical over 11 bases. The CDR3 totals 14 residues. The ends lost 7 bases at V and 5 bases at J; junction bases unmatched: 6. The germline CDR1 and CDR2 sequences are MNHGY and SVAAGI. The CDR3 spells CASTIGTGGTEAFF. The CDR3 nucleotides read TGTGCCAGCACCATCGGGACAGGGGGAACTGAAGCTTTCTTT.

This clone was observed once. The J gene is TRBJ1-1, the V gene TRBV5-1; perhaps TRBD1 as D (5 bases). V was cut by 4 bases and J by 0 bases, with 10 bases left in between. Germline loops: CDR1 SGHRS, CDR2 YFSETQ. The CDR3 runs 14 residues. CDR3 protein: CASSQQTVNTEAFF. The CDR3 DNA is TGCGCCAGCAGCCAACAGACAGTGAACACTGAAGCTTTCTTT. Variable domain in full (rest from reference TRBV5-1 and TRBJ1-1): KAGVTQTPRYLIKTRGQQVTLSCSPISGHRSVSWYQQTPGQGLQFLFEYFSETQRNKGNFPGRFSGRQFSNSRSEMNVSTLELGDSALYLCASSQQTVNTEAFFGQGTRLTVV.

CDR3 protein: CASSLSTWDTEAFF. The CDR3 bases are TGTGCCAGCTCCTTATCTACATGGGACACTGAAGCTTTCTTT. The J gene is TRBJ1-1, the V gene TRBV3-1 (or the pseudogene TRBV3-2); D unresolved. Germline lookup yields CDR1 LGHDT and CDR2 YNNKEL (reference sequence). Trimming removed 8 bases at V and 3 bases at J, with 16 bases between. CDR3 length equals 14 residues.

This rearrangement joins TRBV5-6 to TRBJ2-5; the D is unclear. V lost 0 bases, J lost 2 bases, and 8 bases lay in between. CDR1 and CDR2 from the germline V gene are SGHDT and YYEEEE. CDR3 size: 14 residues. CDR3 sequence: CASSLVWQQETQYF. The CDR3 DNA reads TGTGCCAGCAGCTTGGTTTGGCAGCAAGAGACCCAGTACTTC.

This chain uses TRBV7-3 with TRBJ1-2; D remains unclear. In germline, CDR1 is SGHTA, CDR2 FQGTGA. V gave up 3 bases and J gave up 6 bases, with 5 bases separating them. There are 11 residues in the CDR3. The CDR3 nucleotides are TGTGCCAGCAGCTTTCTAGATGGCTACACCTTC. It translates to CASSFLDGYTF.

In DNA, the CDR3 is TGTGCCAGCAGTTATGGGCAGCTCAATCAGCCCCAGCATTTT. As protein: CASSYGQLNQPQHF. The rearrangement joins TRBV6-2 or TRBV6-3 to TRBJ1-5, with D uncertain. Per germline, CDR1 MNHEY and CDR2 SVGEGT. Trimming removed 3 bases at V and 3 bases at J, with 9 bases between. The CDR3 spans 14 residues.

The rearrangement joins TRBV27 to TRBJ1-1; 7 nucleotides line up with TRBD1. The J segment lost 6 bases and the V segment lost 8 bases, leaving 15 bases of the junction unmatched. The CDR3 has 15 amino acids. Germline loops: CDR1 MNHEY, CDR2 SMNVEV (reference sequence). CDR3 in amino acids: CASLTKRQGLAEAFF. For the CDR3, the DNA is TGTGCCAGCCTAACCAAAAGACAGGGTCTAGCTGAAGCTTTCTTT.

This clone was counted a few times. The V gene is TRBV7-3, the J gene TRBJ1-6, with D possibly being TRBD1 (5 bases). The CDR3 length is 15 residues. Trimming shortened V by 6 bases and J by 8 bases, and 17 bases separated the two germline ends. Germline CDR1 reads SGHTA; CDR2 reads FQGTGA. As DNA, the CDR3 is TGTGCCAGCAGTCAAGGCGGTGGGGCCGATTCACCCCTCCACTTT. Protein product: CASSQGGGADSPLHF.

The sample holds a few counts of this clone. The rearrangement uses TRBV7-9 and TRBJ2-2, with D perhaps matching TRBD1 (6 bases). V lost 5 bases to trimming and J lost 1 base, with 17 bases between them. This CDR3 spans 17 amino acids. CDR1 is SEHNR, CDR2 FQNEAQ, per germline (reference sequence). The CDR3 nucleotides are TGTGCCAGCAGCCCCGTTGAAGGGACACTGAACACCGGGGAGCTGTTTTTT. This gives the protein CASSPVEGTLNTGELFF.

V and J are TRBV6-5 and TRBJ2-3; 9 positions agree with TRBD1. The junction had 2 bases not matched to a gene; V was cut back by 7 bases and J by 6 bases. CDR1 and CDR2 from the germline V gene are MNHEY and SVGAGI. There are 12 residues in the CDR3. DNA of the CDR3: TGTGCCAGCATCGGACAGGGGGATACGCAGTATTTT. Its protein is CASIGQGDTQYF.

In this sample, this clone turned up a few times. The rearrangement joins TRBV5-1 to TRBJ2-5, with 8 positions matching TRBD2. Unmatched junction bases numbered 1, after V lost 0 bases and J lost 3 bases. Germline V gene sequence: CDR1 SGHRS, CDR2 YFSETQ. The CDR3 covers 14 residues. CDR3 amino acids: CASSLELAEETQYF. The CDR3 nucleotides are TGCGCCAGCAGCTTGGAACTAGCGGAAGAGACCCAGTACTTC.